Presented here are 32 T cell receptor beta chains from one specimen sequenced in a study of blood T cell repertoires in COVID-19. Profiled with immunoSEQ multiplex PCR; TCRdb holds only in-frame clones, not every one. The sample has 250,000 to 300,000 clones, roughly 85% seen once. Sample: peripheral blood. The receptors derive from a man aged 60-69 years who had recovered from COVID-19.

The chain links TRBV29-1 to TRBJ2-7; D may be TRBD1 (5 bases). Trimming shortened V by 4 bases and J by 3 bases, and 13 bases separated the two germline ends. Per the germline V gene, CDR1 is SQVTM and CDR2 is ANQGSEA. The CDR3 contains 13 residues. The CDR3 is CSVVGRTIYEQYF. The CDR3 DNA is TGCAGCGTTGTGGGCCGGACAATCTACGAGCAGTACTTC.

This chain uses TRBV7-6 with TRBJ2-5; the D gene is possibly TRBD2 (6 bases). The CDR3 totals 15 residues. V was clipped by 0 bases and J by 2 bases, with 10 bases between them. In germline, CDR1 is SGHVS, CDR2 FNYEAQ. The CDR3 here is CASSLAVSGQETQYF. The CDR3 nucleotides read TGTGCCAGCAGCTTAGCGGTTAGCGGACAAGAGACCCAGTACTTC.

The sample holds a few counts of this clone. The chain carries TRBV19 and TRBJ2-3; D is unclear. The CDR3 is made up of 16 amino acids. V lost 1 base and J lost 1, with 12 bases in between. Germline assignment: CDR1 LNHDA and CDR2 SQIVND (reference sequence). The CDR3 region is CASSIATQLRTDTQYF. CDR3 DNA: TGTGCCAGTAGTATAGCCACACAACTACGCACAGATACGCAGTATTTT.

The V call is TRBV24-1, the J call TRBJ2-7; 7 positions agree with TRBD1. CDR1 KGHDR and CDR2 SFDVKD come from the germline V gene. CDR3 length: 18 residues. J lost 1 base, V lost 4 bases, and 15 bases had no gene match. Here the CDR3 reads CATSDRRPTGMESYEQYF. DNA for the CDR3: TGTGCCACCAGTGACCGACGACCGACAGGGATGGAGTCCTACGAGCAGTACTTC.

CDR3: CASSEALAGTGGTNEQFF. The CDR3 region has the DNA TGTGCCAGCAGTGAAGCGCTGGCGGGGACAGGTGGGACCAATGAGCAGTTCTTC. This rearrangement joins TRBV6-1 to TRBJ2-1; 8 bases line up with TRBD1. CDR1 is MNHNS, CDR2 SASEGT, per germline. After removal of 0 bases from V and 6 bases from J, the junction contained 13 bases not matched to a gene. The CDR3 is 18 amino acids.

This clone was picked up one time. The chain is built from TRBV11-2 and TRBJ2-1, with a weak D call TRBD1 (6 bases). Germline-derived CDR1 and CDR2 are SGHAT and FQNNGV. V was clipped by 4 bases and J by 2 bases, with 12 bases between them. The CDR3 spans 15 residues. The CDR3 DNA is TGTGCCAGCAGCTCGACTTGGGGGCCCTACAATGAGCAGTTCTTC. Protein sequence: CASSSTWGPYNEQFF.

The chain is built from TRBV27 and TRBJ1-1; 11 positions match TRBD1. Looked up from germline, CDR1 is MNHEY and CDR2 is SMNVEV (reference sequence). After removal of 5 bases from V and 6 bases from J, the junction contained 8 bases not matched to a gene. This CDR3 is built from 15 residues. The CDR3 loop is CASSPRTGGSAEAFF. The DNA of the CDR3 is TGTGCCAGCAGTCCGCGGACAGGGGGCTCTGCTGAAGCTTTCTTT.

This chain links TRBV3-1 (or the pseudogene TRBV3-2) with TRBJ1-6; the D gene is possibly TRBD1 (6 bases). With 0 bases removed from V and 4 bases from J, the gap between germline ends came to 7 bases. This CDR3 comprises 15 residues. CDR1 and CDR2 (germline): LGHDT, YNNKEL (reference sequence). The CDR3 sequence: CASSQEGGYNSPLHF. Here the CDR3 DNA reads TGTGCCAGCAGCCAAGAAGGGGGATATAATTCACCCCTCCACTTT.

The rearrangement links TRBV28 to TRBJ2-5, with a tentative D call TRBD2 (6 bases). The V end was cut by 5 bases, the J end by 5 bases, with 15 bases between. CDR3 size: 14 residues. Germline loops: CDR1 MDHEN, CDR2 SYDVKM. The CDR3 spells CASSIGPREETQYF. The DNA of the CDR3 is TGTGCCAGCAGTATAGGGCCTCGGGAGGAGACCCAGTACTTC.

CDR3 sequence: CASSRQGVSSYNSPLHF. The CDR3 DNA reads TGTGCCAGTAGCCGCCAGGGGGTAAGCTCCTATAATTCACCCCTCCACTTT. The chain links TRBV19 to TRBJ1-6; 7 bases map to TRBD1. Losses at the gene ends were 6 bases for V and 0 bases for J; bases not matched to a gene: 8. There are 17 residues in the CDR3. Germline values: CDR1 LNHDA, CDR2 SQIVND (reference sequence).

This chain links TRBV29-1 with TRBJ2-2; 11 bases align to TRBD2. V lost 6 bases and J lost 4; bases outside the gene matches: 7. CDR1 and CDR2 (germline): SQVTM, ANQGSEA. The CDR3 is 15 residues long. CDR3 DNA sequence: TGCAGCGTGCTACTAGCGGGAGCAGTCACCGGGGAGCTGTTTTTT. It codes for CSVLLAGAVTGELFF.

V is TRBV27 and J is TRBJ2-2, with 7 positions matching TRBD2. In germline, CDR1 is MNHEY, CDR2 SMNVEV (reference sequence). This CDR3 has 15 amino acids. Unmatched junction bases numbered 5, after V lost 6 bases and J lost 1 base. CDR3 in amino acids: CASSPPGGNTGELFF. CDR3 nucleotide sequence: TGTGCCAGCAGCCCCCCGGGGGGGAACACCGGGGAGCTGTTTTTT.

In DNA form, the CDR3 reads TGTGCCAGCACCCTGTCACTGAACGTCCTGACTTTC. This gives the protein CASTLSLNVLTF. The chain couples TRBV6-5 to TRBJ2-6; D not certain. CDR1 and CDR2 from the germline V gene are MNHEY and SVGAGI. The CDR3 totals 12 residues. V was cut by 7 bases and J by 10 bases, with 11 bases left in between.

The V call is TRBV20-1, the J call TRBJ1-5; maybe TRBD1 (6 bases). Germline CDR1 and CDR2: DFQATT and SNEGSKA (reference sequence). V lost 3 bases and J lost 10, with 19 bases in between. The CDR3 extends over 14 amino acids. This CDR3 is CSASGTPVDNPQHF. CDR3 nucleotide sequence: TGCAGTGCTAGTGGGACACCGGTTGATAATCCCCAGCATTTT.

The CDR3 DNA reads TGTGCCAGCAGTTACTTCGGGACAGGGGATTCACCCCTCCACTTT. Translated, it gives CASSYFGTGDSPLHF. The chain carries TRBV6-5 and TRBJ1-6; 10 nucleotides line up with TRBD1. The CDR3 contains 15 residues. After removal of 1 base from V and 8 bases from J, the junction contained 2 bases not matched to a gene. Germline V lookup: CDR1 MNHEY, CDR2 SVGAGI.

The chain employs TRBV2 and TRBJ2-3; tentative D call: TRBD1 (6 bases). Per the germline V gene, CDR1 is SNHLY and CDR2 is FYNNEI. Trimming took off 3 bases at V and 4 bases at J, with 11 bases between the two ends. CDR3 length equals 14 residues. The CDR3 DNA is TGTGCCAGCAGTGACTCCCACAGGGCAGATACGCAGTATTTT. It codes for CASSDSHRADTQYF.

This sequence joins TRBV4-1 and TRBJ1-5; D is perhaps TRBD1 (5 bases). The V gene's germline CDR1 is MGHRA and CDR2 YSYEKL. The V end was cut by 0 bases, the J end by 3 bases, with 9 bases between. This CDR3 contains 15 residues. The CDR3 protein is CASSQEVTANQPQHF. The CDR3, as DNA: TGCGCCAGCAGCCAAGAAGTGACAGCCAATCAGCCCCAGCATTTT.

This rearrangement joins TRBV2 to TRBJ1-1, with 10 bases matching TRBD1. V trimming: 6 bases; J trimming: 3 bases; junction bases outside the gene matches: 4. The CDR3 has 14 residues. The germline V gene encodes CDR1 SNHLY and CDR2 FYNNEI. In DNA form, the CDR3 reads TGTGCCAGCAGCCGACAGGGGGCGCACACTGAAGCTTTCTTT. Translated, it gives CASSRQGAHTEAFF. Based on the CDR3 plus reference TRBV2 and TRBJ1-1, the full variable domain is EPEVTQTPSHQVTQMGQEVILRCVPISNHLYFYWYRQILGQKVEFLVSFYNNEISEKSEIFDDQFSVERPDGSNFTLKIRSTKLEDSAMYFCASSRQGAHTEAFFGQGTRLTVV.

This chain uses TRBV2 with TRBJ2-1, with D maybe TRBD2 (6 bases). Looked up from germline, CDR1 is SNHLY and CDR2 is FYNNEI. The CDR3 consists of 14 residues. The V and J ends lost 6 bases and 0 bases respectively, with 9 bases between them. CDR3 sequence (DNA): TGTGCCAGCAGAGGAGCGGGCTCCTACAATGAGCAGTTCTTC. It yields the protein CASRGAGSYNEQFF.

In DNA, the CDR3 is TGCAGCGTTGAAGATCAAACCCTTGGGACAGGGGATTACGAGCAGTACTTC. It encodes CSVEDQTLGTGDYEQYF. V is TRBV29-1 and J is TRBJ2-7; TRBD1 agrees at 10 bases. The V gene's germline CDR1 is SQVTM and CDR2 ANQGSEA. Germline trimming cut 0 bases from V and 4 bases from J; bases unmatched to any gene: 12. This CDR3 contains 17 residues.

This chain connects TRBV6-5 to TRBJ2-1, with D possibly TRBD2 on 6 matching bases. This CDR3 region has 14 residues. V lost 5 bases and J lost 1, with 9 bases in between. The V gene's germline CDR1 is MNHEY and CDR2 SVGAGI. The CDR3 coding sequence is TGTGCCAGCAGTATGGAGGGTTCCTACAATGAGCAGTTCTTC. Protein sequence: CASSMEGSYNEQFF.

The rearrangement joins TRBV5-5 to TRBJ2-1; TRBD1 agrees at 7 bases. Germline trimming cut 0 bases from V and 1 base from J; bases unmatched to any gene: 1. This CDR3 is built from 15 residues. Germline CDR1 and CDR2: SGHKS and YYEKEE (reference sequence). The CDR3 DNA reads TGTGCCAGCAGCTTGGGACAGGGATCCTACAATGAGCAGTTCTTC. It codes for CASSLGQGSYNEQFF.

This clone was detected once. In the same sample, other DNA sequences code for this CDR3. The chain uses TRBV30 and TRBJ1-2; D not resolved. CDR1 is GTSNPN and CDR2 is SVGIG in the germline V gene (reference sequence). The CDR3 is 13 residues long. V was trimmed by 4 bases and J by 2 bases, leaving 11 bases between them. For the CDR3, the DNA is TGTGCCTGGAACAGCTTAAGGAACTATGGCTACACCTTC. This translates into CAWNSLRNYGYTF. The complete variable domain, with remaining parts taken from reference TRBV30 and TRBJ1-2, reads SQTIHQWPATLVQPVGSPLSLECTVEGTSNPNLYWYRQAAGRGLQLLFYSVGIGQISSEVPQNLSASRPQDRQFILSSKKLLLSDSGFYLCAWNSLRNYGYTFGSGTRLTVV.

The chain joins TRBV3-1 (or the pseudogene TRBV3-2) to TRBJ1-1, with D possibly TRBD1 on 5 matching bases. Germline V lookup: CDR1 LGHDT, CDR2 YNNKEL (reference sequence). This CDR3 contains 14 residues. V lost 11 bases and J lost 3, with 19 bases in between. Here the CDR3 reads CAGRQSRFYTEAFF. CDR3 DNA sequence: TGTGCCGGCCGACAGTCCAGGTTTTACACTGAAGCTTTCTTT.

The J gene is TRBJ2-3, the V gene TRBV6-6; TRBD2 is a possible D gene (5 bases). Trimming pared 2 bases from V and 2 bases from J, leaving 11 bases between. The CDR3 covers 15 residues. In germline, CDR1 is MNHNY, CDR2 SVGAGI (reference sequence). The CDR3 loop is CASSYRERATDTQYF. The CDR3 DNA follows: TGTGCCAGCAGTTACCGTGAGAGGGCCACAGATACGCAGTATTTT.

This sequence joins TRBV20-1 and TRBJ2-2, with 8 bases that match TRBD1. CDR1 DFQATT and CDR2 SNEGSKA come from the germline V gene (reference sequence). The ends lost 3 bases at V and 4 bases at J; junction bases unmatched: 7. The length of the CDR3 is 15 residues. CDR3 DNA: TGCAGTGCTAGTCGACAGGGGTCGACCACCGGGGAGCTGTTTTTT. Translating it yields CSASRQGSTTGELFF.

This clone was counted a single time. The chain has TRBV6-2 or TRBV6-3 and TRBJ1-1, with 10 bases fitting TRBD1. Germline V CDR1 and CDR2: MNHEY, SVGEGT. V lost 2 bases, J lost 5 bases, and 2 bases stayed unmatched. There are 14 residues in the CDR3. CDR3: CASSYTDRGTEAFF. CDR3 in DNA: TGTGCCAGCAGTTACACGGACAGGGGGACTGAAGCTTTCTTT.

This clone was detected only once. This rearrangement joins TRBV11-3 to TRBJ2-3, with 7 bases lining up with TRBD1. With 5 bases clipped from V and 2 bases from J, the junction kept 7 bases outside the gene matches. The CDR3 runs 15 residues. Germline-derived CDR1 and CDR2 are SGHNT and YENEEA. Here the CDR3 reads CASSARQGSTDTQYF. CDR3 sequence (DNA): TGTGCCAGCAGCGCCCGACAGGGTTCCACAGATACGCAGTATTTT. Based on the CDR3 plus reference TRBV11-3 and TRBJ2-3, the full variable domain is EAGVVQSPRYKIIEKKQPVAFWCNPISGHNTLYWYLQNLGQGPELLIRYENEEAVDDSQLPKDRFSAERLKGVDSTLKIQPAELGDSAVYLCASSARQGSTDTQYFGPGTRLTVL.

The chain recombines TRBV6-5 with TRBJ2-7; 8 nucleotides line up with TRBD2. CDR3 size: 15 residues. The germline V gene has CDR1 MNHEY and CDR2 SVGAGI. V shed 6 bases, J shed 2 bases, and the junction held 9 bases outside the gene matches. The CDR3 DNA reads TGTGCCAGCAGCCCGGCGGGGGGCTCTACCTACGAGCAGTACTTC. This encodes CASSPAGGSTYEQYF.

The chain has TRBV2 and TRBJ1-5, with no clear D. V was cut by 4 bases and J by 5 bases, with 9 bases left in between. The CDR3 loop spans 13 amino acids. CDR1 and CDR2 from the germline V gene are SNHLY and FYNNEI. CDR3 in DNA: TGTGCCAGCAGTGCGAACCAGTATCAGCCCCAGCATTTT. Its translation: CASSANQYQPQHF.

The gene calls are TRBV28 and TRBJ2-1; 9 bases fit TRBD2. This CDR3 has 16 residues. Unmatched junction bases numbered 8, after V lost 5 bases and J lost 3 bases. The germline V gene has CDR1 MDHEN and CDR2 SYDVKM. CDR3 in amino acids: CASSTIAGEHYNEQFF. The CDR3 DNA reads as TGTGCCAGCAGTACAATAGCGGGGGAGCACTACAATGAGCAGTTCTTC.

This clone has a handful of counts. V gene TRBV2 combines with J gene TRBJ2-2; 8 positions match TRBD1. Germline V gene data show CDR1 as SNHLY and CDR2 as FYNNEI. This CDR3 is 16 amino acids long. Trimming at V came to 10 bases and at J to 3 bases, leaving 13 bases not matched to a gene. CDR3 nucleotide sequence: TGTGCCACCTCAGGGGGCCGCGCTTTGGACACCGGGGAGCTGTTTTTT. Encoded protein: CATSGGRALDTGELFF.